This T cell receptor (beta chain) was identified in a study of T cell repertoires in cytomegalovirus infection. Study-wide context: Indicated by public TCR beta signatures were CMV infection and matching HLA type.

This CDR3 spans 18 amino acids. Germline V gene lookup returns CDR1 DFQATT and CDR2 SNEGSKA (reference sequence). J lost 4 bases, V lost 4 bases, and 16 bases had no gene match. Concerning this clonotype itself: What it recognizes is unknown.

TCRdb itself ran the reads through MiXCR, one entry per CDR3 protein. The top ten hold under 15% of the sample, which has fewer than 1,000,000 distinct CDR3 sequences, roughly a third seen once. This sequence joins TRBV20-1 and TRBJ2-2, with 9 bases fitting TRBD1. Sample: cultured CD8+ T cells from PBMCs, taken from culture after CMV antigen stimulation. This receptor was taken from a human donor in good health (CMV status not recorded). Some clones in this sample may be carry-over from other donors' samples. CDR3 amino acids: CSAIPSPTGGHVTGELFF. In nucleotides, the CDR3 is TGCAGTGCTATTCCCAGTCCGACAGGGGGTCATGTCACCGGGGAGCTGTTTTTT.